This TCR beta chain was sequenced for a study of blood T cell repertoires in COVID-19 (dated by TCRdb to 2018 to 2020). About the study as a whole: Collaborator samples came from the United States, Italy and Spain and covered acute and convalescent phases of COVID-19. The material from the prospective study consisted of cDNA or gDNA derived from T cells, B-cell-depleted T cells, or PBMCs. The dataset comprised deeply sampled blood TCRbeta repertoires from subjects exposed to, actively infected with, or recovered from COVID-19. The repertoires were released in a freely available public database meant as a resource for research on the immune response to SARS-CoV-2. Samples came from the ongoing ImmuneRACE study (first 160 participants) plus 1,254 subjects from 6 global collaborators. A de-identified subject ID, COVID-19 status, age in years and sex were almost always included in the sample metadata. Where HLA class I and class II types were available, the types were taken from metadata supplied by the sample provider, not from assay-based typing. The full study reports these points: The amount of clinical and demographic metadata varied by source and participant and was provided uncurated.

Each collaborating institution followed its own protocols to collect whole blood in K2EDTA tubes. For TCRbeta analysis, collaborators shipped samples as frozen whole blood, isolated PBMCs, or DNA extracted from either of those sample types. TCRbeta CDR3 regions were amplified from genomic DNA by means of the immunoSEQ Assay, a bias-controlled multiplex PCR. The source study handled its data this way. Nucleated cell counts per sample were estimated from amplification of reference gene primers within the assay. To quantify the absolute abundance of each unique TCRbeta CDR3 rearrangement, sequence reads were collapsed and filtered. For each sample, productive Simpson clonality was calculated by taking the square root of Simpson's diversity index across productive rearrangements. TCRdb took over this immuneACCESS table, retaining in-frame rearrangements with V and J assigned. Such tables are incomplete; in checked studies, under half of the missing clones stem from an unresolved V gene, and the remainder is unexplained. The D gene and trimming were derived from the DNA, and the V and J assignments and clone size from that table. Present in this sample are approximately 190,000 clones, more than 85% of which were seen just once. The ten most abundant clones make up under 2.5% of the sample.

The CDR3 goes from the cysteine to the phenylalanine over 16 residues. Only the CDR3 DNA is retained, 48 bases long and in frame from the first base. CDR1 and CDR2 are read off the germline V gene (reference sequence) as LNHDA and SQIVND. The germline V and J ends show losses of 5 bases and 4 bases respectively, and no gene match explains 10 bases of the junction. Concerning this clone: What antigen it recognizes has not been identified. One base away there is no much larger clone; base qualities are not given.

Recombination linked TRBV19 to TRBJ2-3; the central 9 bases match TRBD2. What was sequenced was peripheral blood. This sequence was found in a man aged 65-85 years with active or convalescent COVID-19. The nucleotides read TGTGCCAGTAGTCTGGGGGCTAGCGGGATGGCAGATACGCAGTATTTT. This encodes CASSLGASGMADTQYF. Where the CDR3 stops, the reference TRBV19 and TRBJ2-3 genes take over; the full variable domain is DGGITQSPKYLFRKEGQNVTLSCEQNLNHDAMYWYRQDPGQGLRLIYYSQIVNDFQKGDIAEGYSVSREKKESFPLTVTSAQKNPTAFYLCASSLGASGMADTQYFGPGTRLTVL.